A single T cell receptor beta chain is shown here with its context. The data belong to a study of blood T cell repertoires in COVID-19. In the study overall: Italy, Spain and the United States were the sources of the convalescent and acute COVID-19 samples.

This CDR3 has 15 residues. From germline, CDR1 is SGHAT and CDR2 FQNNGV. V was pared by 1 base and J by 4 bases, with 13 bases between. In the original processing: Researchers report that nucleated cell counts were estimated from reference gene primer amplification. This table comes from immunoSEQ multiplex PCR, and its TCRdb copy is limited to in-frame clones, with some not included. D and trimming come from the DNA, and the V and J calls and clone size come from that table. The data show around 32,000 clones, with approximately 83% seen just once and about 6% held by the top ten. J is TRBJ1-2 and V is TRBV11-2, with a weak D call TRBD1 (5 bases). Sequencing was done on a sample of peripheral blood. This TCR was recovered from a woman older than 75 with active or convalescent COVID-19. The CDR3 region has the DNA TGTGCCAGCAGCTTAGTGCAGGGTTGGGTCTATGGCTACACCTTC. This gives the protein CASSLVQGWVYGYTF.